Listed below are T cell receptor beta chains from one sample, sequenced in a study of shared clonotypes between healthy human individuals. Sequencing was performed with immunoSEQ multiplex PCR; in TCRdb, only in-frame clones are kept and a portion is missing. The table has around 2,000,000 clones, around 96% seen once. The sequencing sample was made of naive CD8+ T cells sorted from blood. The source is a man younger than 35 in good health. CDR3s include the opening cysteine and the closing phenylalanine or tryptophan. The D gene is left open where the match is weak. Clone size is not always given. Where it is, it says once, few, many or a class for expanded clones.

j_gene	d_gene	abundance	v_gene	CDR3nt	CDR3aa
TRBJ2-1	TRBD2	NA	TRBV4-3	TGCGCCAGCAGCCAATGGCTAGCGGGAGTTAATGAGCAGTTCTTC	CASSQWLAGVNEQFF
TRBJ2-7	TRBD2	NA	TRBV30	TGTGCCTGCACCGGACTAGCGGACTCCTACGAGCAGTACTTC	CACTGLADSYEQYF
TRBJ1-2	NA	once	TRBV29-1	TGCAGCGTTGAGTGGAAGGGCGCAGACACCTTC	CSVEWKGADTF
TRBJ2-6	NA	NA	TRBV28	TGTGCCAGCAGTTTATCTGGGGCCAACGTCCTGACTTTC	CASSLSGANVLTF
TRBJ2-7	NA	once	TRBV21-1	TGTGCCAGCAGCAGACAACGGCCCGAGCAGTACTTC	CASSRQRPEQYF
TRBJ1-1	NA	NA	TRBV2	TGTGCCAGCAGTCACTCTTTGGGGCCTGAAGCTTTCTTT	CASSHSLGPEAFF
TRBJ2-7	NA	NA	TRBV14	TGTGCCAGCAGCCACCCCGCGGGCGGGGCCTACGAGCAGTACTTC	CASSHPAGGAYEQYF
TRBJ1-1	TRBD1	NA	TRBV4-1	TGCGCCAGCAGCCAAGAGCTGGGGGACAGAATGAACACTGAAGCTTTCTTT	CASSQELGDRMNTEAFF
TRBJ1-3	TRBD1	NA	TRBV4-3	TGCGCCAGCAGCCCCGACAGGGAGGGGGCGGAAGGAAACACCATATATTTT	CASSPDREGAEGNTIYF
TRBJ1-2	TRBD1	NA	TRBV6-5	TGTGCCAGCAGTTTCCCCGGACAGGGTAACGGCTACACCTTC	CASSFPGQGNGYTF
TRBJ1-1	NA	NA	TRBV25-1	TGTGCCAGCAGTGAATATAGTTCGGCGGGCACTGAAGCTTTCTTT	CASSEYSSAGTEAFF
TRBJ2-5	TRBD1	NA	TRBV7-9	TGTGCCACGGGACAGGGAGAGGAGACCCAGTACTTC	CATGQGEETQYF
TRBJ2-5	TRBD2	NA	TRBV7-8	TGTGCCAGCAGCTTCTTGCTAGCGGGGATCCAAGAGACCCAGTACTTC	CASSFLLAGIQETQYF
TRBJ2-3	NA	NA	TRBV9	TGTGCCAGCAGCGATCCGGGACAGCAGTATTTT	CASSDPGQQYF
TRBJ1-5	NA	NA	TRBV27	TGTGCCAGCAGGGGGGGCCTCAGCAATCAGCCCCAGCATTTT	CASRGGLSNQPQHF
TRBJ1-1	TRBD1	once	TRBV18	TGTGCCAGCTCACCAAGGAATGCGACGGGCAGGGGGCGCGACACTGAAGCTTTCTTT	CASSPRNATGRGRDTEAFF
TRBJ2-1	TRBD1	once	TRBV7-9	TGTGCCAGCAGCTTATTTACAGGGGCCGATGAGCAGTTCTTC	CASSLFTGADEQFF
TRBJ2-6	NA	NA	TRBV15	TGTGCCACCAGCATCGACAGGCGGAGCTCTGGGGCCAACGTCCTGACTTTC	CATSIDRRSSGANVLTF
TRBJ2-1	NA	once	TRBV14	TGTGCCAGCAGCCAACCGGGACCCCGAGGGGATGAGCAGTTCTTC	CASSQPGPRGDEQFF
TRBJ2-5	NA	NA	TRBV27	TGTGCCAGCACAGGGGGGGAGACCCAGTACTTC	CASTGGETQYF
TRBJ1-1	NA	NA	TRBV27	TGTGTCAGCAGTTTAAGGTCCCGGGGGCCCCAAAGCGCCGAAGCTTTCTTT	CVSSLRSRGPQSAEAFF
TRBJ1-1	NA	NA	TRBV27	TGTGCCAGCAGTTTTTGGGGGGGGAACACTGAAGCTTTCTTT	CASSFWGGNTEAFF
TRBJ2-7	NA	NA	TRBV6-1	TGTGCCAGCACATCCCGGGAACATGGCTACGAGCAGTACTTC	CASTSREHGYEQYF
TRBJ1-1	NA	NA	TRBV5-1	TGCGCCAGCAGCTTGACTTGGATGAACACTGAAGCTTTCTTT	CASSLTWMNTEAFF
TRBJ2-5	TRBD1	NA	TRBV15	TGTGCCACCGGAGATTACAGGGGTCAAGAGACCCAGTACTTC	CATGDYRGQETQYF
TRBJ2-3	NA	NA	TRBV27	TGTGCCAGCAGTTTCATAGGCGGTAGCACAGATACGCAGTATTTT	CASSFIGGSTDTQYF
TRBJ2-2	NA	NA	TRBV2	TGTGCCAGCAGGGGGACGGAAGGGGAGCTGTTTTTT	CASRGTEGELFF
TRBJ2-7	TRBD1	NA	TRBV6-1	TGTGCCAGCAGTGAAGCGGACAGGGGTTTCCCCTACGAGCAGTACTTC	CASSEADRGFPYEQYF
TRBJ2-3	NA	NA	TRBV27	TGTGCCAGCAGTCCCCTTGGAGATACGCAGTATTTT	CASSPLGDTQYF
TRBJ2-2	TRBD2	NA	TRBV2	TGTGCCAGCAGTGGGGGAGCGGGGGCCCTAGACACCGGGGAGCTGTTTTTT	CASSGGAGALDTGELFF
TRBJ1-5	NA	NA	TRBV18	TGTGCCAGCTCACCCGGTAGCAATCAGCCCCAGCATTTT	CASSPGSNQPQHF
TRBJ1-1	NA	few	TRBV7-3	TGTGCCAGCACCTCCGACAGGATGTTTAACACTGAAGCTTTCTTT	CASTSDRMFNTEAFF
TRBJ1-5	NA	NA	TRBV7-2	TGTGCCAGCAGCTTATATGACTGGCCCCAGCATTTT	CASSLYDWPQHF
TRBJ1-3	NA	once	TRBV9	TGTGCCAGCAGCGTAGAGGGATTGAGGGGAAACACCATATATTTT	CASSVEGLRGNTIYF
TRBJ1-3	NA	NA	TRBV13	TGTGCCAGCAGCGGAGTCCTGGGCTCCGGAAACACCATATATTTT	CASSGVLGSGNTIYF
TRBJ2-1	TRBD1	NA	TRBV10-3	TGTGCCATCAGTGATGCCGGGACAGGCAACGCTAATGAGCAGTTCTTC	CAISDAGTGNANEQFF
TRBJ2-5	NA	once	TRBV4-1	TGCGCCAGCAGCCAAGGGTTGAGAGGTCAAGAGACCCAGTACTTC	CASSQGLRGQETQYF
TRBJ2-5	TRBD2	NA	TRBV7-3	TGTGCCAGCAGCCTCGCCTCGACTAGCGGGGGGACAGAGACCCAGTACTTC	CASSLASTSGGTETQYF
TRBJ1-1	NA	NA	TRBV4-1	TGCGCCAGCAGCCAAGATAATATGGGAGCTTTCTTT	CASSQDNMGAFF
TRBJ2-7	TRBD1	NA	TRBV19	TGTGCCAGTAGCGCCGGACAGGGGTCTTCTTACGAGCAGTACTTC	CASSAGQGSSYEQYF
TRBJ1-1	TRBD1	NA	TRBV30	TGTGCCTGGGGGGGACAGGGGGCTCATCACACTGAAGCTTTCTTT	CAWGGQGAHHTEAFF
TRBJ2-7	NA	NA	TRBV7-6	TGTGCCAGCAGCTTCGGGGGACTCAACTACGAGCAGTACTTC	CASSFGGLNYEQYF
TRBJ1-1	NA	NA	TRBV27	TGTGCCAGCAGTTTCTTACAGGGTAACACTGAAGCTTTCTTT	CASSFLQGNTEAFF
TRBJ2-3	TRBD1	NA	TRBV29-1	TGCAGCGTTGAATACCCAACAGGGGGCGGCACAGATACGCAGTATTTT	CSVEYPTGGGTDTQYF
TRBJ2-1	TRBD2	NA	TRBV2	TGTGCCATGACTAGCGGGAGTGTGAATGAGCAGTTCTTC	CAMTSGSVNEQFF
TRBJ2-5	TRBD2	NA	TRBV25-1	TGTGCCAGTAGCGGGGGCCCCCAAGAGACCCAGTACTTC	CASSGGPQETQYF
TRBJ2-2	NA	NA	TRBV6-6	TGTGCCAGCAGTTACGTGGGAACCGGGGAGCTGTTTTTT	CASSYVGTGELFF
TRBJ1-5	NA	NA	TRBV19	TGTGCCAGTCGGGACTTGGGACAGCCCCAGCATTTT	CASRDLGQPQHF
TRBJ1-2	TRBD1	NA	TRBV29-1	TGCAGCGTATCTCACCAGGGGGCGATCTATGGCTACACCTTC	CSVSHQGAIYGYTF
TRBJ1-2	NA	NA	TRBV6-5	TGTGCCAGCAGTGACTCGGACACGAAGGAGACCTTC	CASSDSDTKETF
TRBJ2-7	NA	NA	TRBV7-9	TGTGCCAGCAGCTTAGAGTACCACCACTACGAGCAGTACTTC	CASSLEYHHYEQYF
TRBJ2-5	NA	NA	TRBV4-3	TGCGCCAGCAGCCAAGACGGGCTAGCTGGCGAAGAGACCCAGTACTTC	CASSQDGLAGEETQYF
TRBJ2-3	NA	NA	TRBV6-5	TGTGCCAGCAGTTACTCCGTATCCCCGGTAGATACGCAGTATTTT	CASSYSVSPVDTQYF
TRBJ2-7	TRBD1	once	TRBV6-1	TGTGCCAGCAGTGAGTGGACAGGGGGCGGCGACGAGCAGTACTTC	CASSEWTGGGDEQYF
TRBJ2-7	TRBD2	NA	TRBV7-6	TGTGCCAGCCAATCTAGCGGCTACGAGCAGTACTTC	CASQSSGYEQYF
TRBJ2-2	NA	NA	TRBV28	TGTGCCAGCAGTAAGGGGCTAAACACCGGGGAGCTGTTTTTT	CASSKGLNTGELFF
TRBJ1-6	NA	NA	TRBV6-5	TGTGCCAGCATGGCAGGGATCCGTAATTCACCCCTCCACTTT	CASMAGIRNSPLHF